This T cell receptor beta chain was identified during a study of T cell clonality in common variable immunodeficiency. Regarding the study as a whole: In common variable immunodeficiency, TCR beta chains reportedly carried fewer deletions and N-nucleotide insertions. Shared TCRbeta clones were fewer between CVID subjects than controls.

V lost 6 bases, J lost 2 bases, and 14 bases lay in between. The CDR3 loop spans 13 amino acids. Germline values: CDR1 SQVTM, CDR2 ANQGSEA. Patients and controls were mostly of Caucasian heritage. Using immunoSEQ multiplex PCR, the repertoire was profiled, and TCRdb retains in-frame clones only, with some absent. This sample shows some 27,000 clones and no singletons; approximately 3.1% rests with the ten largest. This clone was detected many times. Its antigen is not identified. The sequenced fragment ends 3 residues before the CDR3 boundary, so the rest is inferred from the germline J gene. The specimen sequenced was peripheral blood mononuclear cells. The TCR originated in a human donor with common variable immunodeficiency. The chain combines TRBV29-1 with TRBJ2-7; D gene ambiguous. CDR3 bases read: TGCAGCGTAGTCAGTACACAGACCTACGAG. It codes for CSVVSTQTYE. The full CDR3 reads CSVVSTQTYEQYF.